One and the same sample provided the 17 T cell receptor beta chains below, sequenced in a study of memory CD4+ T cells and cytomegalovirus serostatus. The sort gate was single viable CD3+CD4+CD8-CD45RO+ cells for memory CD4+ T cells. The table came from immunoSEQ multiplex PCR; TCRdb's copy has only in-frame clones and leaves some out. This sample has 80,000 or so clones, with roughly 80% found just once. Sequencing was done on a sample of memory CD4+ T cells from blood. The origin of the receptors is an adult in good health and CMV-seropositive.

The chain is built from TRBV28 and TRBJ1-1; no firm D call. Looked up from germline, CDR1 is MDHEN and CDR2 is SYDVKM. This CDR3 spans 13 amino acids. V lost 6 bases, J lost 1 base, and 9 bases lay in between. This CDR3 is CASRPPQNTEAFF. The CDR3 DNA sequence: TGTGCCAGCAGACCGCCGCAGAACACTGAAGCTTTCTTT.

The genes are TRBV27 and TRBJ1-1, with D possibly being TRBD1 (6 bases). Germline V CDR1 and CDR2: MNHEY, SMNVEV (reference sequence). Trimming left V 3 bases short and J 4 bases short, with 9 bases between. This CDR3 region has 13 residues. The CDR3 here is CASSFRGGTEAFF. CDR3 sequence (DNA): TGTGCCAGCAGTTTTAGGGGGGGCACTGAAGCTTTCTTT.

CDR3 protein: CASSYTETQYF. The CDR3 region has the DNA TGTGCCAGCAGCTACACTGAGACCCAGTACTTC. This chain links TRBV7-9 with TRBJ2-5, with D unresolved. CDR1 and CDR2 from the germline V gene are SEHNR and FQNEAQ (reference sequence). V dropped 4 bases and J dropped 5 bases, with 5 bases sitting between them. There are 11 residues in the CDR3.

This rearrangement joins TRBV19 to TRBJ1-6; 11 nucleotides match TRBD1. V shed 4 bases, J shed 9 bases, and the junction held 8 bases outside the gene matches. Germline values: CDR1 LNHDA, CDR2 SQIVND (reference sequence). The CDR3 loop spans 16 amino acids. For the CDR3, the DNA is TGTGCCAGTAGTACCCTCGGACAGGGGGCGTCTTCACCCCTCCACTTT. Translated: CASSTLGQGASSPLHF.

The chain combines TRBV2 with TRBJ1-1; weak D call: TRBD1 (5 bases). Per germline, CDR1 SNHLY and CDR2 FYNNEI. The CDR3 length is 15 residues. Trimming took 6 bases from V and 5 from J, leaving 19 bases between them. CDR3 DNA: TGTGCCAGCAGAAGGCGGGGGGACTCTGGGACTGAAGCTTTCTTT. Encoded protein: CASRRRGDSGTEAFF.

This chain uses TRBV7-9 with TRBJ2-5; D possibly corresponds to TRBD2 (6 bases). The CDR3 extends over 14 amino acids. V lost 5 bases and J lost 7, with 17 bases in between. The germline V gene encodes CDR1 SEHNR and CDR2 FQNEAQ (reference sequence). The CDR3 loop is CASSRWDSTGTQYF. In DNA, the CDR3 is TGTGCCAGCAGCCGCTGGGACTCCACAGGGACCCAGTACTTC.

The rearrangement uses TRBV18 and TRBJ1-5; D is perhaps TRBD1 (5 bases). The germline V gene has CDR1 KGHSH and CDR2 LQKENI. Trimming shortened V by 4 bases and J by 1 base, and 11 bases separated the two germline ends. CDR3 length: 15 amino acids. The CDR3 coding sequence is TGTGCCAGCTCACAGGGACGGCGGAGCAATCAGCCCCAGCATTTT. It codes for CASSQGRRSNQPQHF.

CDR3 nucleotides: TGTGCCAGCAGCCCGGAATTGGGACAGCCAGAGCATTTT. Translated: CASSPELGQPEHF. The chain is built from TRBV5-4 and TRBJ1-5; 7 bases are shared with TRBD1. V gave up 4 bases and J gave up 14 bases; unmatched junction bases: 12. CDR1 and CDR2 (germline): SGHNT, YYREEE (reference sequence). The CDR3 length is 13 residues.

This clone was counted a few times. Additional DNA sequences in this sample encode the identical CDR3. The chain recombines TRBV7-2 with TRBJ2-3; D is ambiguous. CDR3 size: 14 residues. V shed 0 bases and J shed 1 base, with 5 bases lying between them. Germline CDR1 and CDR2: SGHTA and FQGNSA. CDR3 sequence: CASSLARGTDTQYF. The DNA for the CDR3 is TGTGCCAGCAGCTTAGCCCGGGGCACAGATACGCAGTATTTT.

This clone has just a few counts. V and J are TRBV20-1 and TRBJ1-1, with D maybe TRBD1 (6 bases). The CDR3 covers 10 residues. Looked up from germline, CDR1 is DFQATT and CDR2 is SNEGSKA (reference sequence). Deletions cut 5 bases from V and 13 bases from J, with 14 bases between. The CDR3: CSAVQGIGFF. CDR3 DNA sequence: TGCAGTGCTGTGCAGGGGATTGGTTTCTTT.

This clone was counted only a few times. Other DNA sequences in the sample encode the same CDR3. The chain uses TRBV5-1 and TRBJ1-2; D might be TRBD1 (6 bases). Germline CDR1 reads SGHRS; CDR2 reads YFSETQ. This CDR3 is 14 amino acids long. Trimming removed 4 bases from V and 2 bases from J, with 12 bases in between. The CDR3 DNA follows: TGCGCCAGCAGCCTCGGGGGGCAGAACTATGGCTACACCTTC. Translating gives CASSLGGQNYGYTF.

The genes are TRBV18 and TRBJ1-2; 7 nucleotides agree with TRBD1. The germline gives CDR1 KGHSH, CDR2 LQKENI. The CDR3 covers 16 residues. Trimming at V came to 6 bases and at J to 3 bases, leaving 13 bases not matched to a gene. The CDR3 sequence is CASSPFTRGAHYGYTF. The CDR3 DNA reads as TGTGCCAGCTCTCCTTTCACCAGGGGGGCTCACTATGGCTACACCTTC.

The CDR3 sequence is CALRVSGPVEAFF. The DNA for the CDR3 is TGTGCCTTACGAGTCTCAGGGCCGGTTGAAGCTTTCTTT. The chain joins TRBV30 to TRBJ1-1, with D possibly matching TRBD1 (5 bases). Germline CDR1 GTSNPN, CDR2 SVGIG (reference sequence). The ends were cut back, 7 bases at V and 7 bases at J, with 19 bases in the middle. This CDR3 spans 13 amino acids.

J is TRBJ2-2 and V is TRBV5-4; D is undetermined. The length of the CDR3 is 14 residues. With 1 base removed from V and 2 bases from J, the gap between germline ends came to 6 bases. The germline CDR1 and CDR2 sequences are SGHNT and YYREEE (reference sequence). CDR3 DNA: TGTGCCAGCAGCTTGTCTAGAAACACCGGGGAGCTGTTTTTT. This encodes CASSLSRNTGELFF.

J is TRBJ1-4 and V is TRBV19; TRBD1 might be the D (5 bases). V was clipped by 5 bases and J by 3 bases, with 22 bases between them. Germline V gives CDR1 LNHDA, CDR2 SQIVND (reference sequence). The CDR3 has 18 amino acids. In DNA form, the CDR3 reads TGTGCCAGTAGTCTCGGGGCCTCACCACGGCGCGCTAATGAAAAACTGTTTTTT. It is translated as CASSLGASPRRANEKLFF.

The chain combines TRBV9 with TRBJ1-1; possible D gene TRBD1, 5 bases. The CDR3 extends over 15 amino acids. Deletions cut 0 bases from V and 4 bases from J, with 13 bases between. The germline gives CDR1 SGDLS, CDR2 YYNGEE. This CDR3 reads CASSVGRGTPTEAFF. CDR3 sequence (DNA): TGTGCCAGCAGCGTAGGTCGGGGGACGCCCACTGAAGCTTTCTTT.

The CDR3 region has the DNA TGTGCCAGCAGCTTAGAATCCGATTTCAATGAAAAACTGTTTTTT. Its protein is CASSLESDFNEKLFF. The chain is built from TRBV7-9 and TRBJ1-4; D remains ambiguous. In germline, CDR1 is SEHNR, CDR2 FQNEAQ (reference sequence). The CDR3 is 15 residues long. V gave up 1 base and J gave up 5 bases, with 11 bases separating them.